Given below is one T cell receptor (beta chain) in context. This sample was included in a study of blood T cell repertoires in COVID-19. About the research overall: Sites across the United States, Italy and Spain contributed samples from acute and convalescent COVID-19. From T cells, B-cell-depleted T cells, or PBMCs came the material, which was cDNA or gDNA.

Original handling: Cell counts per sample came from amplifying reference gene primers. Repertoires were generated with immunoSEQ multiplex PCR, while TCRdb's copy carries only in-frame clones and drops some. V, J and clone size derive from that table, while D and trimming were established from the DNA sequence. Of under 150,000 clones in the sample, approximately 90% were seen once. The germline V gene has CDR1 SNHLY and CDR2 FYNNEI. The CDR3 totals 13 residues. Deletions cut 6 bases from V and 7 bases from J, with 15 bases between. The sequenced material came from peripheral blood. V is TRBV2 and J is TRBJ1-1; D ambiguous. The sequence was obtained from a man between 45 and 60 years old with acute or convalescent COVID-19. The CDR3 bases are TGTGCCAGCAGCTCCAGGTACGGGATTGAAGCTTTCTTT. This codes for CASSSRYGIEAFF.